The 15 T cell receptor beta chains presented below share a single source sample, sequenced in a study of blood T cell repertoires in COVID-19. Repertoires were generated with immunoSEQ multiplex PCR, while TCRdb's copy carries only in-frame clones and drops some. The sample contains about 140,000 clones, around 84% of which appear only once. The specimen was peripheral blood. The receptor set was obtained from a man aged 55 to 70 with active or convalescent COVID-19.

The rearrangement uses TRBV7-2 and TRBJ2-1, with 9 positions matching TRBD1. Germline V gene sequence: CDR1 SGHTA, CDR2 FQGNSA. The length of the CDR3 is 15 residues. Trimming removed 4 bases from V and 7 bases from J; junction bases left unmatched: 8. In DNA form, the CDR3 reads TGTGCCAGCAGCTCCTGGACAGGGGTCGCAAATGAGCAGTTCTTC. It translates to CASSSWTGVANEQFF. The full variable domain, its missing parts supplied by reference TRBV7-2 and TRBJ2-1, is GAGVSQSPSNKVTEKGKDVELRCDPISGHTALYWYRQSLGQGLEFLIYFQGNSAPDKSGLPSDRFSAERTGGSVSTLTIQRTQQEDSAVYLCASSSWTGVANEQFFGPGTRLTVL.

V and J are TRBV19 and TRBJ1-1, with D unclear. The CDR3 sequence is 14 residues long. The V end was cut by 1 base, the J end by 0 bases, with 6 bases between. Per germline, CDR1 LNHDA and CDR2 SQIVND (reference sequence). CDR3 sequence (DNA): TGTGCCAGTAGTATAGTTGGCTTGAACACTGAAGCTTTCTTT. Its translation: CASSIVGLNTEAFF.

The V and J genes are TRBV5-6 and TRBJ2-7, with TRBD1 as a possible D gene (5 bases). Germline assignment: CDR1 SGHDT and CDR2 YYEEEE. This CDR3 comprises 13 residues. Trimming shortened V by 0 bases and J by 7 bases, and 11 bases separated the two germline ends. DNA of the CDR3: TGTGCCAGCAGCTTGGCCAGGGTAGGTGAGCAGTACTTC. The encoded protein is CASSLARVGEQYF.

The J gene is TRBJ2-3, the V gene TRBV25-1; 10 nucleotides match TRBD2. The CDR3 length is 16 residues. The germline CDR1 and CDR2 sequences are MGHDK and SYGVNS. V trimming: 3 bases; J trimming: 6 bases; junction bases outside the gene matches: 9. Here the CDR3 DNA reads TGTGCCAGCAGTGATTCTAGCGGGAGTGATCGCGATACGCAGTATTTT. The encoded protein is CASSDSSGSDRDTQYF. Together with reference TRBV25-1 and TRBJ2-3, the CDR3 gives the full variable domain: EADIYQTPRYLVIGTGKKITLECSQTMGHDKMYWYQQDPGMELHLIHYSYGVNSTEKGDLSSESTVSRIRTEHFPLTLESARPSHTSQYLCASSDSSGSDRDTQYFGPGTRLTVL.

The V gene is TRBV11-3, the J gene TRBJ2-7; 9 bases fit TRBD1. The CDR3 totals 15 residues. The junction had 5 bases not matched to a gene; V was cut back by 4 bases and J by 1 base. Germline CDR1 is SGHNT and CDR2 is YENEEA. As DNA, the CDR3 is TGTGCCAGCAGCTGGGACAGGGCTAATTCCTACGAGCAGTACTTC. The encoded protein is CASSWDRANSYEQYF. Full variable domain (missing parts from reference TRBV11-3 and TRBJ2-7): EAGVVQSPRYKIIEKKQPVAFWCNPISGHNTLYWYLQNLGQGPELLIRYENEEAVDDSQLPKDRFSAERLKGVDSTLKIQPAELGDSAVYLCASSWDRANSYEQYFGPGTRLTVT.

This clone was recorded only once. The V and J genes are TRBV2 and TRBJ1-4; D may be TRBD1 (6 bases). Per germline, CDR1 SNHLY and CDR2 FYNNEI. The CDR3 has 14 amino acids. V shed 6 bases and J shed 0 bases, with 8 bases lying between them. The CDR3 sequence is CASRDSATNEKLFF. The CDR3 bases are TGTGCCAGCAGGGACAGCGCAACTAATGAAAAACTGTTTTTT.

The rearrangement links TRBV3-1 (or the pseudogene TRBV3-2) to TRBJ1-2; no definite D call. The CDR3 consists of 13 residues. V lost 1 base and J 4 bases, leaving 7 bases between the germline ends. Per the germline V gene, CDR1 is LGHDT and CDR2 is YNNKEL (reference sequence). CDR3 sequence (DNA): TGTGCCAGCAGCCAAGGTTCAGTCTATGGCTACACCTTC. Its translation: CASSQGSVYGYTF.

The table lists this clone with a few counts. This chain joins TRBV11-3 and TRBJ1-2; no reliable D call. This CDR3 contains 16 residues. Trimming took 4 bases from V and 3 from J, leaving 18 bases between them. Per germline, CDR1 SGHNT and CDR2 YENEEA. This chain's CDR3 is CASSSGGRAAHYGYTF. The CDR3 region has the DNA TGTGCCAGCAGCTCAGGAGGACGGGCGGCCCACTATGGCTACACCTTC.

The chain links TRBV7-9 to TRBJ2-7; 12 bases agree with TRBD1. The ends lost 4 bases at V and 9 bases at J; junction bases unmatched: 7. From germline, CDR1 is SEHNR and CDR2 FQNEAQ (reference sequence). CDR3 length: 14 residues. The CDR3 sequence is CASSYGTGGDAQYV. CDR3 sequence (DNA): TGTGCCAGCAGCTACGGGACAGGGGGCGACGCGCAGTACGTC.

The V and J genes are TRBV7-6 and TRBJ2-7; the D gene is possibly TRBD2 (6 bases). CDR3 size: 15 residues. V was trimmed by 1 base and J by 4 bases, leaving 14 bases between them. Germline CDR1 is SGHVS and CDR2 is FNYEAQ. The CDR3, as DNA: TGTGCCAGCAGCTTAGGGGGGGTAGCCAGTTACGAGCAGTACGTC. Amino acid sequence: CASSLGGVASYEQYV.

The chain has TRBV6-1 and TRBJ1-5; D gene ambiguous. V lost 7 bases and J 3 bases, leaving 10 bases between the germline ends. Germline V gene data show CDR1 as MNHNS and CDR2 as SASEGT. The CDR3 consists of 13 residues. CDR3 coding DNA: TGTGCCAGCACCTCAGTACACAATCAGCCCCAGCATTTT. It encodes CASTSVHNQPQHF.

This chain joins TRBV10-1 and TRBJ2-1; D gene uncertain. V was clipped by 6 bases and J by 9 bases, with 18 bases between them. CDR3 length: 14 residues. Per the germline V gene, CDR1 is WNHNN and CDR2 is SYGVQD (reference sequence). This chain's CDR3 is CASRIDTTASEQFF. The CDR3, as DNA: TGCGCCAGCAGAATAGACACAACGGCCAGTGAGCAGTTCTTC.

This clone has at least ten counts. The chain employs TRBV9 and TRBJ2-5, with 8 bases that match TRBD2. The CDR3 runs to 17 residues. CDR1 SGDLS and CDR2 YYNGEE come from the germline V gene. The V and J ends lost 4 bases and 2 bases, in that order; junction bases with no gene match: 13. The CDR3 DNA reads TGTGCCAGCAGCCCCGGACGCATAGCGGGGAGTCAAGAGACCCAGTACTTC. Amino acids: CASSPGRIAGSQETQYF.

V and J are TRBV6-2 or TRBV6-3 and TRBJ2-1; 11 positions match TRBD2. The CDR3 has 17 amino acids. Germline values: CDR1 MNHEY, CDR2 SVGEGT. The V segment lost 4 bases and the J segment 0 bases; nucleotides outside the gene matches: 5. CDR3 amino acids: CASSFRGTSGSYNEQFF. The CDR3 bases are TGTGCCAGCAGTTTCCGGGGGACTAGCGGCTCCTACAATGAGCAGTTCTTC.

The chain links TRBV5-1 to TRBJ1-6; D is perhaps TRBD1 (6 bases). Germline-derived CDR1 and CDR2 are SGHRS and YFSETQ. The length of the CDR3 is 15 residues. With 0 bases removed from V and 10 bases from J, the gap between germline ends came to 14 bases. The CDR3, as DNA: TGCGCCAGCAGCTTGGCCTCTGACAGGAGATCACCCCTCCACTTT. It translates to CASSLASDRRSPLHF.